This is a list of T cell receptor beta chains from one sample in a study of blood T cell repertoires in COVID-19. The protocol was immunoSEQ multiplex PCR, while the TCRdb copy is restricted to in-frame clones and leaves out a portion. The sample has 250,000 or so clones; 86% are singletons. Sequences were obtained from peripheral blood. These receptor sequences come from a man older than 75 with acute or convalescent COVID-19. Both conserved end residues are part of each CDR3. D genes are given only for firm matches. Not every row has a clone size; where given, it reads once, few, many or a size class.

>TRBV5-1|TRBJ2-7|.|14|few
CASSPLAGSYEQYF
TGCGCCAGCAGCCCCCTGGCAGGCTCCTACGAGCAGTACTTC
>TRBV6-2/TRBV6-3|TRBJ1-4|.|16|.
CASSYGPYSTNEKLFF
TGTGCCAGCAGTTACGGCCCTTACAGCACTAATGAAAAACTGTTTTTT
>TRBV5-1|TRBJ2-1|.|11|.
CASSQQNEQFF
TGCGCCAGCAGCCAACAGAATGAGCAGTTCTTC
>TRBV30|TRBJ2-3|.|18|.
CAWTGQVEGGDPTDTQYF
TGTGCCTGGACCGGACAGGTGGAAGGCGGGGACCCGACAGATACGCAGTATTTT
>TRBV9|TRBJ1-1|.|14|.
CASSRERVFTEAFF
TGTGCCAGCAGCAGGGAGAGGGTGTTCACTGAAGCTTTCTTT
>TRBV28|TRBJ1-4|.|13|once
CASQGGGNEKLFF
TGTGCCAGTCAAGGTGGGGGGAATGAAAAACTGTTTTTT
>TRBV5-1|TRBJ1-1|.|14|once
CASSLESGRTEAFF
TGCGCCAGCAGCTTGGAGTCAGGGCGCACTGAAGCTTTCTTT
>TRBV6-5|TRBJ1-6|.|16|.
CASSYSPGTYNSPLHF
TGTGCCAGCAGTTACTCGCCCGGGACCTATAATTCACCCCTCCACTTT
>TRBV3-1/TRBV3-2|TRBJ2-5|.|14|.
CASSQQGGLETQYF
TGTGCCAGCAGCCAACAGGGGGGTTTAGAGACCCAGTACTTC
>TRBV9|TRBJ2-7|TRBD1|15|.
CASSVGGDRYYEQYF
TGTGCCAGCAGCGTAGGGGGGGACAGGTATTACGAGCAGTACTTC
>TRBV28|TRBJ2-7|TRBD1|16|.
CASSSPGDRGPYEQYF
TGTGCCAGCAGTTCGCCGGGGGACAGGGGTCCCTACGAGCAGTACTTC
>TRBV19|TRBJ2-5|.|14|.
CASTPGGPQETQYF
TGTGCCAGTACCCCCGGGGGACCCCAAGAGACCCAGTACTTC
>TRBV24-1|TRBJ2-2|TRBD1|18|.
CATSDLGATGAYTGELFF
TGTGCCACCAGTGATTTGGGGGCGACAGGGGCATACACCGGGGAGCTGTTTTTT
>TRBV2|TRBJ1-3|.|15|.
CASSPTGLSGNTIYF
TGTGCCAGCAGTCCAACAGGGCTCTCTGGAAACACCATATATTTT
>TRBV4-1|TRBJ2-5|TRBD2|17|.
CASSQDKVGGTQETQYF
TGCGCCAGCAGCCAAGATAAGGTGGGGGGGACCCAAGAGACCCAGTACTTC
>TRBV28|TRBJ1-5|.|15|.
CASSPGGGPWQPQHF
TGTGCCAGCTCACCTGGGGGGGGTCCGTGGCAGCCCCAGCATTTT
>TRBV4-2|TRBJ1-2|TRBD1|14|.
CASGDRGANYGYTF
TGTGCCAGCGGCGACAGGGGAGCTAACTATGGCTACACCTTC
>TRBV6-5|TRBJ1-2|.|13|.
CASRLRGAEGYTF
TGTGCCAGCAGGCTCCGGGGGGCTGAAGGCTACACCTTC
>TRBV5-1|TRBJ2-1|TRBD1|13|.
CASSSRDRGEQFF
TGCGCCAGCAGCTCCCGGGACAGGGGGGAGCAGTTCTTC
>TRBV11-2|TRBJ1-2|.|15|.
CASSLEQGSNYGYTF
TGTGCCAGCAGCTTAGAACAGGGATCTAACTATGGCTACACCTTC
>TRBV25-1|TRBJ2-2|.|17|.
CASSEYYGASDTGELFF
TGTGCCAGCAGTGAATACTATGGGGCGTCGGATACCGGGGAGCTGTTTTTT
>TRBV11-3|TRBJ2-1|TRBD2|13|.
CASSLGTSGSQFF
TGTGCCAGCAGCCTGGGGACTAGCGGGTCGCAGTTCTTC
>TRBV6-2/TRBV6-3|TRBJ1-1|.|13|.
CASSPAVVAEAFF
TGTGCCAGCAGTCCCGCCGTCGTGGCCGAAGCTTTCTTT
>TRBV7-2|TRBJ1-4|.|16|.
CASSSRGGAINEKLFF
TGTGCCAGCAGCTCCAGAGGGGGGGCTATTAATGAAAAACTGTTTTTT
>TRBV10-1|TRBJ2-7|TRBD1|15|few
CASPEAGQVTYEQYF
TGCGCCAGCCCCGAGGCGGGACAGGTCACCTACGAGCAGTACTTC
>TRBV29-1|TRBJ1-1|TRBD1|16|.
CSASPGQGIMNTEAFF
TGCAGCGCATCTCCGGGACAGGGGATCATGAACACTGAAGCTTTCTTT
>TRBV5-1|TRBJ2-2|TRBD1|16|.
CASSLFTGAATGELFF
TGCGCCAGCAGCTTGTTTACAGGGGCGGCCACCGGGGAGCTGTTTTTT